Shown below are 9 T cell receptor beta chains from a single sample sequenced in a study of T cell changes during pregnancy in multiple sclerosis. Only in-frame clones appear in the TCRdb table, and some are missing; sequencing was by immunoSEQ multiplex PCR. The sample records 70,000 or so clones, approximately 92% being singletons. The sample here was peripheral blood, taken in the third trimester of pregnancy. The receptor set was obtained from a female donor in good health, enrolled as a control in a pregnancy study.

The chain couples TRBV5-4 to TRBJ2-5; 7 bases fit TRBD2. Germline values: CDR1 SGHNT, CDR2 YYREEE (reference sequence). The J segment lost 5 bases and the V segment lost 1 base, leaving 5 bases of the junction unmatched. The CDR3 runs 14 residues. In DNA, the CDR3 is TGTGCCAGCAGCTTGTACGAGGGAGGGGAGACCCAGTACTTC. This encodes CASSLYEGGETQYF.

The V and J genes are TRBV18 and TRBJ2-3; 13 bases agree with TRBD2. Germline lookup yields CDR1 KGHSH and CDR2 LQKENI. V was clipped by 8 bases and J by 5 bases; unmatched bases: 10. There are 16 residues in the CDR3. The CDR3 spells CASTRTSGGQGDTQYF. The CDR3 DNA is TGTGCCAGCACAAGGACTAGCGGGGGCCAAGGAGATACGCAGTATTTT.

The chain carries TRBV6-5 and TRBJ2-7; TRBD2 matches 9 bases. V was pared by 3 bases and J by 5 bases, with 5 bases of the junction left unmatched. The germline gives CDR1 MNHEY, CDR2 SVGAGI. This CDR3 contains 14 residues. CDR3 bases: TGTGCCAGCAGTTATAGCGGGAGAATAGACGAGCAGTACTTC. It yields the protein CASSYSGRIDEQYF.

The chain uses TRBV9 and TRBJ2-1; 8 nucleotides line up with TRBD2. V lost 4 bases, J lost 6 bases, and 12 bases stayed unmatched. Looked up from germline, CDR1 is SGDLS and CDR2 is YYNGEE. This CDR3 contains 16 residues. The CDR3 DNA is TGTGCCAGCAGCCCTATTAGCGGGAAAGTCCCCAATGAGCAGTTCTTC. Its protein product is CASSPISGKVPNEQFF. The full variable domain, in which reference TRBV9 and TRBJ2-1 provide the parts outside the CDR3, is DSGVTQTPKHLITATGQRVTLRCSPRSGDLSVYWYQQSLDQGLQFLIQYYNGEERAKGNILERFSAQQFPDLHSELNLSSLELGDSALYFCASSPISGKVPNEQFFGPGTRLTVL.

The rearrangement joins TRBV6-5 to TRBJ1-2; 7 bases fit TRBD1. CDR1 MNHEY and CDR2 SVGAGI come from the germline V gene. V lost 6 bases to trimming and J lost 4 bases; unmatched junction nucleotides: 8. This CDR3 has 14 amino acids. The CDR3 loop reads CASSFKTGIYGYTF. The CDR3 DNA reads TGTGCCAGCAGCTTCAAGACAGGGATCTATGGCTACACCTTC.

This clone was counted a single time. This chain uses TRBV19 with TRBJ2-4; D perhaps matches TRBD1 (5 bases). Trimming left V 3 bases short and J 8 bases short, with 26 bases between. The CDR3 sequence is 18 residues long. Germline V CDR1 and CDR2: LNHDA, SQIVND (reference sequence). DNA of the CDR3: TGTGCCAGTAGTATGAGGTGGGCAGGGAACTTTTTTCAAGACATTCAGTACTTC. Translated: CASSMRWAGNFFQDIQYF.

This chain uses TRBV5-4 with TRBJ2-2; D perhaps matches TRBD1 (6 bases). CDR1 and CDR2 from the germline V gene are SGHNT and YYREEE (reference sequence). The CDR3 is 15 residues long. The V and J ends lost 4 bases and 0 bases respectively, with 10 bases between them. CDR3: CASSHRVTNTGELFF. The DNA for the CDR3 is TGTGCCAGCAGCCACAGGGTGACGAACACCGGGGAGCTGTTTTTT.

The rearrangement links TRBV7-4 to TRBJ1-4; no clear D. Germline V CDR1 and CDR2: SGHVT, SQSDAQ. This CDR3 region has 18 residues. Trimming cost V 2 bases and J 4 bases, with 20 bases left between them. The CDR3 DNA reads as TGTGCCAGCAGCTTACCCCTTGGGAGGTCGCTGTTTAATGAAAAACTGTTTTTT. Translating it yields CASSLPLGRSLFNEKLFF.

The chain carries TRBV30 and TRBJ1-2; the D is unclear. V gave up 0 bases and J gave up 10 bases, with 12 bases separating them. The CDR3 length is 12 residues. CDR1 GTSNPN and CDR2 SVGIG come from the germline V gene (reference sequence). This chain's CDR3 is CAWSVLEGIYTF. As DNA, the CDR3 is TGTGCCTGGAGTGTACTAGAGGGAATCTACACCTTC.